The present T cell receptor (beta chain) was sequenced within a study of CD8 T cell repertoires and HIV-1 epitope variants. Overall study: Separate wells received one of Twenty-five Gag or Nef variant peptides.

TCRdb's copy holds only in-frame clones and misses some; the assay was immunoSEQ multiplex PCR. In the table there are under 100,000 clones, roughly 77% of which are singletons. The CDR3 has 17 amino acids. CDR1 and CDR2 (germline): SSHAT, FNYEAQ (reference sequence). About this clone itself: Germline is not matched at one junction end, which may reflect a read error.

Material for sequencing was uncultured baseline CD8+ T cells from peripheral blood mononuclear cells (PBMCs). The source is a male donor with HIV. The chain links TRBV7-7 to TRBJ2-5; 8 positions match TRBD1. For the CDR3, the DNA is TGTGCTAGCAGCTCGACGGACCCACAGGGGGATGGAGAGACCCAGTACTTC. Amino acid sequence: CASSSTDPQGDGETQYF.